These 19 T cell receptor beta chains share one sample of origin, sequenced in a study of control samples from healthy donors and cancer patients. Sequenced by immunoSEQ multiplex PCR; TCRdb stores in-frame clones only, minus some. The data contain about 410,000 clones, about nine tenths of them singletons. The specimen sequenced was PBMCs. The receptors here all came from a man between 40 and 49 years old with head and neck cancer.

CDR3 protein: CASHRDFSGANVLTF. The CDR3 DNA reads as TGTGCCAGCCACCGGGACTTCTCTGGGGCCAACGTCCTGACTTTC. V is TRBV9 and J is TRBJ2-6; TRBD2 is a possible D gene (6 bases). CDR1 SGDLS and CDR2 YYNGEE come from the germline V gene. CDR3 length: 15 residues. With 7 bases removed from V and 0 bases from J, the gap between germline ends came to 11 bases.

The CDR3 DNA follows: TGTGCCAGCAGCGCCCACAGGGACTCCTACAATGAGCAGTTCTTC. Residues: CASSAHRDSYNEQFF. The chain employs TRBV7-3 and TRBJ2-1, with D possibly matching TRBD1 (6 bases). CDR3 length equals 15 residues. V was shortened by 5 bases and J by 0 bases, with 11 bases between the two germline ends. Germline loops: CDR1 SGHTA, CDR2 FQGTGA.

This clone was seen only a few times. The chain couples TRBV4-2 to TRBJ1-5, with D unresolved. The CDR3 runs to 16 residues. The germline V and J ends were trimmed by 0 bases and 2 bases, with 11 bases remaining between them. Germline lookup yields CDR1 LGHNA and CDR2 YNFKEQ. CDR3 region: CASSQEKAWGNQPQHF. DNA for the CDR3: TGTGCCAGCAGCCAAGAGAAGGCCTGGGGCAATCAGCCCCAGCATTTT.

This clone came up once. The chain employs TRBV4-2 and TRBJ2-1; D remains unclear. The length of the CDR3 is 17 residues. V was clipped by 0 bases and J by 5 bases, with 17 bases between them. The germline CDR1 and CDR2 sequences are LGHNA and YNFKEQ. CDR3 coding DNA: TGTGCCAGCAGCCAAGAAGGTTCCGGAGAAACACACAATGAGCAGTTCTTC. This encodes CASSQEGSGETHNEQFF.

The rearrangement uses TRBV29-1 and TRBJ2-1; D is uncertain. The CDR3 spans 14 residues. Trimming took off 5 bases at V and 5 bases at J, with 16 bases between the two ends. The germline CDR1 and CDR2 sequences are SQVTM and ANQGSEA. CDR3 sequence reads: CSVSELNPHNEQFF. The CDR3 DNA follows: TGCAGCGTTTCGGAGCTCAACCCACACAATGAGCAGTTCTTC.

The sample holds a few counts of this clone. The chain couples TRBV28 to TRBJ2-1, with a possible D match to TRBD2 (7 bases). This CDR3 comprises 15 residues. In germline, CDR1 is MDHEN, CDR2 SYDVKM. Trimming left V 6 bases short and J 8 bases short, with 20 bases between. The CDR3 loop is CASRGGGWLIDEQFF. CDR3 nucleotide sequence: TGTGCCAGCAGGGGCGGGGGCTGGCTAATCGATGAGCAGTTCTTC.

The chain employs TRBV30 and TRBJ2-6; D is uncertain. The CDR3 length is 14 residues. Trimming took 1 base from V and 3 from J, leaving 7 bases between them. Germline lookup yields CDR1 GTSNPN and CDR2 SVGIG (reference sequence). Written as DNA, the CDR3 is TGTGCCTGGAGTGGGCGAGGTGGGGCCAACGTCCTGACTTTC. Translation: CAWSGRGGANVLTF.

V is TRBV9 and J is TRBJ1-1, with D perhaps TRBD1 (6 bases). V lost 1 base and J 6 bases, leaving 13 bases between the germline ends. This CDR3 comprises 14 residues. In germline, CDR1 is SGDLS, CDR2 YYNGEE. CDR3 sequence: CASSVSGGRSEAFF. The CDR3, as DNA: TGTGCCAGCAGCGTATCCGGGGGCAGGTCTGAAGCTTTCTTT.

The V and J genes are TRBV5-6 and TRBJ2-1; tentatively, D is TRBD2 (5 bases). This CDR3 has 16 residues. Germline V lookup: CDR1 SGHDT, CDR2 YYEEEE. V was shortened by 4 bases and J by 0 bases, with 14 bases between the two germline ends. The CDR3 here is CASSLLTGSSYNEQFF. In nucleotides, the CDR3 is TGTGCCAGCAGCCTTCTGACGGGAAGCTCCTACAATGAGCAGTTCTTC. Together with reference TRBV5-6 and TRBJ2-1, the CDR3 gives the full variable domain: DAGVTQSPTHLIKTRGQQVTLRCSPKSGHDTVSWYQQALGQGPQFIFQYYEEEERQRGNFPDRFSGHQFPNYSSELNVNALLLGDSALYLCASSLLTGSSYNEQFFGPGTRLTVL.

The chain is built from TRBV30 and TRBJ1-2, with D unresolved. V shed 1 base and J shed 2 bases, with 11 bases lying between them. Germline CDR1 reads GTSNPN; CDR2 reads SVGIG (reference sequence). This CDR3 has 14 amino acids. In DNA form, the CDR3 reads TGTGCCTGGAGTGGCGTGGCAGGAAACTATGGCTACACCTTC. Amino acid sequence: CAWSGVAGNYGYTF.

The chain carries TRBV4-1 and TRBJ2-1, with 14 bases fitting TRBD2. The CDR3 is made up of 16 amino acids. After removal of 1 base from V and 5 bases from J, the junction contained 1 base not matched to a gene. Looked up from germline, CDR1 is MGHRA and CDR2 is YSYEKL. The CDR3 reads CASSQGLAGGNNEQFF. As DNA, the CDR3 is TGCGCCAGCAGCCAAGGACTAGCGGGGGGGAACAATGAGCAGTTCTTC.

The chain recombines TRBV7-9 with TRBJ1-4, with 8 positions matching TRBD1. The J segment lost 4 bases and the V segment lost 0 bases, leaving 4 bases of the junction unmatched. The germline V gene has CDR1 SEHNR and CDR2 FQNEAQ (reference sequence). The CDR3 length is 16 residues. The DNA of the CDR3 is TGTGCCAGCAGCTTAGCGAGACAGGGGTTTAATGAAAAACTGTTTTTT. Translating it yields CASSLARQGFNEKLFF.

This chain joins TRBV19 and TRBJ1-2; D is undetermined. V lost 8 bases and J 1 base, leaving 14 bases between the germline ends. Germline loops: CDR1 LNHDA, CDR2 SQIVND (reference sequence). CDR3 length: 14 residues. The CDR3 nucleotides are TGTGCCAGTGGCGGAGCTTGGGATAACTATGGCTACACCTTC. Protein sequence: CASGGAWDNYGYTF.

The chain links TRBV5-1 to TRBJ2-1; 10 bases are a match to TRBD1. There are 18 residues in the CDR3. With V trimmed by 0 bases and J by 1 base, 7 bases remained unmatched. CDR1 is SGHRS and CDR2 is YFSETQ in the germline V gene. DNA of the CDR3: TGCGCCAGCAGCTTGGCGACCGGGACAGGGGCGTCCTACAATGAGCAGTTCTTC. It translates to CASSLATGTGASYNEQFF. The full variable domain, in which reference TRBV5-1 and TRBJ2-1 provide the parts outside the CDR3, is KAGVTQTPRYLIKTRGQQVTLSCSPISGHRSVSWYQQTPGQGLQFLFEYFSETQRNKGNFPGRFSGRQFSNSRSEMNVSTLELGDSALYLCASSLATGTGASYNEQFFGPGTRLTVL.

V is TRBV7-2 and J is TRBJ1-2, with D tentatively TRBD1 (6 bases). Trimming left V 6 bases short and J 2 bases short, with 10 bases between. The length of the CDR3 is 13 residues. The germline gives CDR1 SGHTA, CDR2 FQGNSA. CDR3: CASRSTGNYGYTF. CDR3 nucleotides: TGTGCCAGCAGGTCCACAGGGAACTATGGCTACACCTTC.

The chain links TRBV11-2 to TRBJ2-5, with D tentatively TRBD1 (5 bases). The CDR3 covers 15 residues. The ends were cut back, 4 bases at V and 6 bases at J, with 18 bases in the middle. The V gene's germline CDR1 is SGHAT and CDR2 FQNNGV. As DNA, the CDR3 is TGTGCCAGCAGCTCGACTGAGTTTAACAGGAAGACCCAGTACTTC. This sequence encodes CASSSTEFNRKTQYF.

In this sample, this clone turned up once. This chain connects TRBV29-1 to TRBJ2-7; tentative D call: TRBD2 (6 bases). The CDR3 covers 14 residues. In germline, CDR1 is SQVTM, CDR2 ANQGSEA. Deletions cut 0 bases from V and 5 bases from J, with 14 bases between. The CDR3 loop is CSVEELADGHEQYF. As DNA, the CDR3 is TGCAGCGTTGAAGAGTTAGCGGACGGCCACGAGCAGTACTTC.

CDR3 DNA sequence: TGTGCCAGCACCCTCGGCGGGCGAGGGGAAAAACTGTTTTTT. This codes for CASTLGGRGEKLFF. The chain joins TRBV28 to TRBJ1-4; D not certain. Trimming left V 7 bases short and J 8 bases short, with 17 bases between. The CDR3 contains 14 residues. Germline CDR1 reads MDHEN; CDR2 reads SYDVKM.

The chain couples TRBV2 to TRBJ1-2, with TRBD1 matching over 7 bases. This CDR3 is built from 12 residues. The germline V gene has CDR1 SNHLY and CDR2 FYNNEI. V was pared by 6 bases and J by 4 bases, with 2 bases of the junction left unmatched. The CDR3 DNA sequence: TGTGCCAGCAGACAGGGGTTCTATGGCTACACCTTC. It encodes CASRQGFYGYTF.